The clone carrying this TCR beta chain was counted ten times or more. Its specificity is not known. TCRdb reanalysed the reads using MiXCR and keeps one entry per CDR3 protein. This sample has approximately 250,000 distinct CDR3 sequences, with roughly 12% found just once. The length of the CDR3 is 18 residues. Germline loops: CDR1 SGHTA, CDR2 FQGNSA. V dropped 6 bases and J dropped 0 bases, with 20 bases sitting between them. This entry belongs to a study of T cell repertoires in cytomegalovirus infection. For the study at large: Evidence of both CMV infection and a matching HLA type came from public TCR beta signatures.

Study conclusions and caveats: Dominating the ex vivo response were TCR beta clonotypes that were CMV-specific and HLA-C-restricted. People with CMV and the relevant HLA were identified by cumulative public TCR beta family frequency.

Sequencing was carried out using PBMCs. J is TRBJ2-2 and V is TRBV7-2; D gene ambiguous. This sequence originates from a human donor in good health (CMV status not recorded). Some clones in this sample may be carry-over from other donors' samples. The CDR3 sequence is CASSFRLGWATNTGELFF. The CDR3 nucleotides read TGTGCCAGCAGTTTCCGATTAGGTTGGGCCACGAACACCGGGGAGCTGTTTTTT.